These 3 T cell receptor beta chains were sequenced from one sample in a study of T cells in Graves' hyperthyroidism and ophthalmopathy. Amplification yielded TCR beta CDR3 regions, with RNA transcripts as the source. HTBI primers drove first-round RT-PCR of the TCR CDR3. MiXCR, run by TCRdb on the multiplex PCR reads, gives a single entry per CDR3 protein. The sample carries 250,000 or so distinct CDR3 sequences, less than 20% recorded once. The sample comprised blood. Source of these receptors: a woman aged 18-29 years with Graves' ophthalmopathy.

This clonotype was seen repeatedly, ten times or more. The chain carries TRBV7-6 and TRBJ2-3; unclear D gene. The ends were cut back, 3 bases at V and 4 bases at J, with 8 bases in the middle. The germline gives CDR1 SGHVS, CDR2 FNYEAQ. This CDR3 region has 13 residues. CDR3 DNA: TGTGCCAGCAGCTTGTGGTTGGCAGATACGCAGTATTTT. It translates to CASSLWLADTQYF.

In its sample, this clonotype was seen many times. The chain recombines TRBV20-1 with TRBJ2-2; 9 bases align to TRBD2. There are 15 residues in the CDR3. J was trimmed by 3 bases and V by 7 bases; bases with no gene match: 9. Germline CDR1 and CDR2: DFQATT and SNEGSKA (reference sequence). The CDR3 DNA reads TGCAGTGGGGAGGCTAGCGGGACCGACACCGGGGAGCTGTTTTTT. This codes for CSGEASGTDTGELFF.

Ten or more counts support this clonotype. The chain recombines TRBV20-1 with TRBJ2-7; no firm D call. Germline V gene sequence: CDR1 DFQATT, CDR2 SNEGSKA (reference sequence). Trimming removed 3 bases at V and 2 bases at J, with 11 bases between. The CDR3 spans 13 residues. CDR3 DNA sequence: TGCAGTGCTAGTCTGACCGGAACCTACGAGCAGTACTTC. As protein: CSASLTGTYEQYF.